Each of the 24 T cell receptor beta chains below was sequenced from the same sample in a study of blood T cell repertoires in COVID-19. This table comes from immunoSEQ multiplex PCR, and its TCRdb copy is limited to in-frame clones, with some not included. The sample shows 200,000 to 250,000 clones, almost 85% of them seen only once. Material: peripheral blood. Receptors originate from a woman in her 70s with COVID-19, enrolled during active disease.

The V and J genes are TRBV18 and TRBJ2-7; maybe TRBD2 (5 bases). V lost 3 bases and J 6 bases, leaving 12 bases between the germline ends. The CDR3 runs to 13 residues. Germline V CDR1 and CDR2: KGHSH, LQKENI. The CDR3 is CASSPGVAGEQYF. In nucleotides, the CDR3 is TGTGCCAGCTCACCGGGAGTCGCAGGCGAGCAGTACTTC. The variable domain in full, with the rest retrieved from reference TRBV18 and TRBJ2-7, is NAGVMQNPRHLVRRRGQEARLRCSPMKGHSHVYWYRQLPEEGLKFMVYLQKENIIDESGMPKERFSAEFPKEGPSILRIQQVVRGDSAAYFCASSPGVAGEQYFGPGTRLTVT.

This clone was observed once. V gene TRBV6-5 combines with J gene TRBJ1-2; 8 bases map to TRBD1. The CDR3 runs 14 residues. Germline loops: CDR1 MNHEY, CDR2 SVGAGI. J lost 6 bases, V lost 2 bases, and 5 bases had no gene match. The CDR3 sequence is CASSYADRADGYTF. The CDR3 region has the DNA TGTGCCAGCAGTTACGCGGACAGGGCGGATGGCTACACCTTC.

With respect to this clone: Other nucleotide sequences in the sample specify the same CDR3. This sequence joins TRBV6-4 and TRBJ2-1; 11 positions agree with TRBD2. Germline V gene lookup returns CDR1 MRHNA and CDR2 SNTAGT. Losses at the gene ends were 0 bases for V and 6 bases for J; bases not matched to a gene: 1. The length of the CDR3 is 15 residues. CDR3 protein: CASSDSSGGANEQFF. The CDR3 nucleotides read TGTGCCAGCAGTGACTCTAGCGGGGGGGCCAATGAGCAGTTCTTC.

The V and J genes are TRBV4-3 and TRBJ1-1; no firm D call. V was pared by 4 bases and J by 3 bases, with 12 bases between. Germline V gene lookup returns CDR1 LGHNA and CDR2 YSLEER. There are 14 residues in the CDR3. The DNA for the CDR3 is TGCGCCAGCAGCCGGGAGGCAGGTTACACTGAAGCTTTCTTT. This codes for CASSREAGYTEAFF.

The CDR3 loop reads CASTLETGQPQHF. The CDR3 region has the DNA TGTGCCAGCACCCTAGAGACAGGGCAGCCCCAGCATTTT. The rearrangement uses TRBV19 and TRBJ1-5; 7 nucleotides agree with TRBD1. The germline CDR1 and CDR2 sequences are LNHDA and SQIVND (reference sequence). The CDR3 sequence is 13 residues long. V was pared by 9 bases and J by 7 bases, with 9 bases of the junction left unmatched. Based on the CDR3 plus reference TRBV19 and TRBJ1-5, the full variable domain is DGGITQSPKYLFRKEGQNVTLSCEQNLNHDAMYWYRQDPGQGLRLIYYSQIVNDFQKGDIAEGYSVSREKKESFPLTVTSAQKNPTAFYLCASTLETGQPQHFGDGTRLSIL.

The chain couples TRBV19 to TRBJ2-7; 9 bases map to TRBD1. Germline CDR1 LNHDA, CDR2 SQIVND (reference sequence). The CDR3 length is 14 residues. Germline trimming cut 8 bases from V and 3 bases from J; bases unmatched to any gene: 8. For the CDR3, the DNA is TGTGCCAGTGCACCGGGACAGGGCCTCTACGAGCAGTACTTC. Its translation is CASAPGQGLYEQYF.

With respect to this clone: Different DNA sequences within this sample yield the same CDR3. This rearrangement joins TRBV2 to TRBJ1-1, with a weak D call TRBD1 (6 bases). This CDR3 is built from 13 residues. The germline V and J ends were trimmed by 6 bases and 2 bases, with 10 bases remaining between them. CDR1 is SNHLY, CDR2 FYNNEI, per germline. The CDR3 sequence is CASRGQSNTEAFF. DNA of the CDR3: TGTGCCAGCAGAGGACAGTCTAACACTGAAGCTTTCTTT.

This chain links TRBV4-1 with TRBJ2-2, with a weak D call TRBD2 (5 bases). The CDR3 is made up of 17 amino acids. The germline gives CDR1 MGHRA, CDR2 YSYEKL. Trimming shortened V by 1 base and J by 2 bases, and 14 bases separated the two germline ends. CDR3 DNA: TGCGCCAGCAGCCAAGTAACTGGAGGTTACAACACCGGGGAGCTGTTTTTT. This gives the protein CASSQVTGGYNTGELFF.

The chain links TRBV5-1 to TRBJ1-2; 8 bases match TRBD1. The trim removed 4 bases at V and 6 bases at J, leaving 5 bases unmatched. CDR1 is SGHRS and CDR2 is YFSETQ in the germline V gene. CDR3 length: 13 residues. The CDR3 loop is CASSRQGRDGYTF. The CDR3 bases are TGCGCCAGCAGCCGACAGGGGAGGGATGGCTACACCTTC.

The chain employs TRBV27 and TRBJ1-6; D is uncertain. The CDR3 spans 15 residues. V shed 2 bases and J shed 5 bases, with 10 bases lying between them. The V gene's germline CDR1 is MNHEY and CDR2 SMNVEV (reference sequence). This CDR3 is CASSLRAGHNSPLHF. The CDR3 coding sequence is TGTGCCAGCAGTTTACGAGCGGGCCATAATTCACCCCTCCACTTT.

The chain uses TRBV5-1 and TRBJ2-5; TRBD2 aligns across 8 bases. V lost 0 bases, J lost 4 bases, and 8 bases stayed unmatched. The V gene's germline CDR1 is SGHRS and CDR2 YFSETQ. The CDR3 length is 16 residues. CDR3 sequence (DNA): TGCGCCAGCAGCTTGGAGGGCGGGGGGAGTCGAGAGACCCAGTACTTC. Translated: CASSLEGGGSRETQYF.

The V call is TRBV19, the J call TRBJ1-2, with D unclear. This CDR3 is built from 13 residues. Per the germline V gene, CDR1 is LNHDA and CDR2 is SQIVND (reference sequence). Trimming shortened V by 4 bases and J by 2 bases, and 8 bases separated the two germline ends. The CDR3 loop reads CASSTHSNYGYTF. In DNA, the CDR3 is TGTGCCAGTAGTACTCACTCGAACTATGGCTACACCTTC.

CDR3 protein: CASSQERGQVADGYTF. The CDR3 DNA follows: TGCGCCAGCAGCCAAGAACGCGGACAGGTGGCTGATGGCTACACCTTC. The chain recombines TRBV4-3 with TRBJ1-2; TRBD1 aligns across 7 bases. The CDR3 totals 16 residues. Germline CDR1 and CDR2: LGHNA and YSLEER. The V segment lost 0 bases and the J segment 6 bases; nucleotides outside the gene matches: 10.

V and J are TRBV5-1 and TRBJ1-1; D gene unclear. CDR3 length: 13 residues. The V and J ends lost 2 bases and 4 bases respectively, with 9 bases between them. CDR1 is SGHRS, CDR2 YFSETQ, per germline. The DNA for the CDR3 is TGCGCCAGCAGCTTTGATTCGGGCACTGAAGCTTTCTTT. This sequence encodes CASSFDSGTEAFF.

This chain joins TRBV4-1 and TRBJ1-5, with 9 bases identical to TRBD1. V lost 4 bases and J lost 6; bases outside the gene matches: 13. Germline CDR1 reads MGHRA; CDR2 reads YSYEKL. The CDR3 spans 17 residues. The CDR3, as DNA: TGCGCCAGCAGCCGAGCGGGGCCACAGGGGGCTGGTCAGCCCCAGCATTTT. The encoded protein is CASSRAGPQGAGQPQHF.

The gene calls are TRBV19 and TRBJ2-3; 9 positions match TRBD2. The germline V gene has CDR1 LNHDA and CDR2 SQIVND (reference sequence). The CDR3 loop spans 16 amino acids. Trimming at V came to 4 bases and at J to 1 base, leaving 6 bases not matched to a gene. CDR3 in DNA: TGTGCCAGTAGTAAGTTAGAGCGGGGGGGCACAGATACGCAGTATTTT. As protein: CASSKLERGGTDTQYF. Based on the CDR3 plus reference TRBV19 and TRBJ2-3, the full variable domain is DGGITQSPKYLFRKEGQNVTLSCEQNLNHDAMYWYRQDPGQGLRLIYYSQIVNDFQKGDIAEGYSVSREKKESFPLTVTSAQKNPTAFYLCASSKLERGGTDTQYFGPGTRLTVL.

This chain links TRBV19 with TRBJ2-5; D is unclear. CDR1 LNHDA and CDR2 SQIVND come from the germline V gene (reference sequence). V was shortened by 5 bases and J by 1 base, with 8 bases between the two germline ends. The CDR3 consists of 13 residues. The CDR3 nucleotides read TGTGCCAGTAGTCTTCAGGCCCAAGAGACCCAGTACTTC. It yields the protein CASSLQAQETQYF.

This clone came up once. The chain combines TRBV19 with TRBJ2-1; 10 nucleotides align to TRBD2. CDR3 length: 16 residues. Germline lookup yields CDR1 LNHDA and CDR2 SQIVND (reference sequence). Unmatched junction bases numbered 7, after V lost 1 base and J lost 7 bases. The CDR3 reads CASSIVAAGGPNEQFF. The CDR3 DNA reads as TGTGCCAGTAGTATAGTAGCAGCGGGAGGGCCGAATGAGCAGTTCTTC.

The rearrangement links TRBV30 to TRBJ2-7; D is perhaps TRBD2 (6 bases). The CDR3 spans 13 residues. The ends were cut back, 4 bases at V and 4 bases at J, with 14 bases in the middle. Germline lookup yields CDR1 GTSNPN and CDR2 SVGIG (reference sequence). The CDR3 reads CAWTRDSLYEQYF. CDR3 sequence (DNA): TGTGCCTGGACGAGGGACTCGCTATACGAGCAGTACTTC.

The chain couples TRBV4-2 to TRBJ2-1, with 9 bases fitting TRBD1. The CDR3 sequence is 17 residues long. Germline CDR1 and CDR2: LGHNA and YNFKEQ. V shed 3 bases, J shed 4 bases, and the junction held 10 bases outside the gene matches. CDR3 sequence (DNA): TGTGCCAGCAGCCAGGGCGTACAGGGGGCAGGATACAATGAGCAGTTCTTC. Translating it yields CASSQGVQGAGYNEQFF.

This chain uses TRBV5-1 with TRBJ1-6; D gene uncertain. The germline gives CDR1 SGHRS, CDR2 YFSETQ. Trimming pared 3 bases from V and 7 bases from J, leaving 5 bases between. The CDR3 is 12 residues long. The CDR3 here is CASSSGNSPLHF. In DNA, the CDR3 is TGCGCCAGCAGCTCCGGGAATTCACCCCTCCACTTT.

This chain uses TRBV12-5 with TRBJ2-7; D unclear. Looked up from germline, CDR1 is LGHNT and CDR2 is FRNRAP. This CDR3 spans 12 amino acids. V was pared by 6 bases and J by 0 bases, with 6 bases between. For the CDR3, the DNA is TGTGCTAGTGGCCTCAGCTCCTACGAGCAGTACTTC. Amino acid sequence: CASGLSSYEQYF.

The gene calls are TRBV27 and TRBJ1-4, with 8 bases fitting TRBD1. J lost 4 bases, V lost 8 bases, and 9 bases had no gene match. Germline CDR1 and CDR2: MNHEY and SMNVEV (reference sequence). This CDR3 has 15 amino acids. The CDR3 DNA reads as TGTGCCAGCTCTTCCAGGGGGCGGGATAATGAAAAACTGTTTTTT. Encoded protein: CASSSRGRDNEKLFF.

This rearrangement joins TRBV30 to TRBJ2-1, with 9 nucleotides matching TRBD1. Germline CDR1 GTSNPN, CDR2 SVGIG (reference sequence). J lost 7 bases, V lost 1 base, and 11 bases had no gene match. The CDR3 has 16 residues. For the CDR3, the DNA is TGTGCCTGGAGTGACCTCGGGACAGGGTTTTGGAATGAGCAGTTCTTC. Its protein is CAWSDLGTGFWNEQFF.